This T cell receptor (beta chain) was recorded in a study of regulatory T cells in long-lasting Graves disease. Germline V lookup: CDR1 SQVTM, CDR2 ANQGSEA. CDR3 length: 15 residues. Trimming took 4 bases from V and 4 from J; bases not matched to a gene: 6. Time point described: newly diagnosed GD, antithyroid drugs for less than 3 months. Extracted PBMC RNA gave rise to the TCR library. According to the study, TCR beta libraries were built with iRepertoire HTBI primers and CDR3-region Arm-PCR. TCRdb re-analysed the multiplex PCR reads in MiXCR, keeping a single row per CDR3 protein. The data show 350,000 to 450,000 distinct CDR3 sequences, 15% seen once. In its sample, this clonotype was seen a few times. These data were also filed under a second study, of T cells in Graves' hyperthyroidism and ophthalmopathy.

This receptor was taken from a woman in her thirties with Graves disease. The chain recombines TRBV29-1 with TRBJ2-3; 12 bases align to TRBD2. The material was peripheral blood mononuclear cells (PBMCs), obtained at new diagnosis, from a patient treated with antithyroid drugs. In DNA, the CDR3 is TGCAGCGTTGGGACTAGCGGGACTAGGGCAGATACGCAGTATTTT. Protein product: CSVGTSGTRADTQYF.